These 19 T cell receptor beta chains share one sample of origin, sequenced in a study of blood T cell repertoires in COVID-19. Profiling relied on immunoSEQ multiplex PCR, and the TCRdb table lists in-frame clones only, not all of them. The data hold roughly 160,000 clones, with approximately 81% observed a single time. The specimen sequenced was peripheral blood. The receptors stem from a woman older than 75 with active or convalescent COVID-19.

This clone was seen a single time. The V call is TRBV7-6, the J call TRBJ2-1; 9 nucleotides agree with TRBD2. CDR3 length equals 15 residues. The V and J ends lost 3 bases and 2 bases, in that order; junction bases with no gene match: 2. In germline, CDR1 is SGHVS, CDR2 FNYEAQ. The chain's CDR3 is CASSFSSGTYNEQFF. The CDR3, as DNA: TGTGCCAGCAGCTTCTCTAGCGGGACCTACAATGAGCAGTTCTTC.

The CDR3, as DNA: TGTGCCAGCAGCTTAGCCCGGGACGGGGGAGGCACTGAAGCTTTCTTT. Its translation is CASSLARDGGGTEAFF. The J gene is TRBJ1-1, the V gene TRBV7-9; D possibly corresponds to TRBD1 (5 bases). Looked up from germline, CDR1 is SEHNR and CDR2 is FQNEAQ (reference sequence). The CDR3 is 16 amino acids. Trimming took 0 bases from V and 4 from J, leaving 15 bases between them.

On this clone itself: A read error may account for a junction end that differs from germline. The CDR3 sequence is CATSSGVSYEQYF. CDR3 bases: TGTGCCACCAGTTCCGGGGTCTCCTACGAGCAGTACTTC. The V call is TRBV10-3, the J call TRBJ2-7; maybe TRBD2 (5 bases). The CDR3 is made up of 13 amino acids. Germline V gene sequence: CDR1 ENHRY, CDR2 SYGVKD.

The chain is built from TRBV2 and TRBJ1-2, with 7 nucleotides matching TRBD1. CDR1 is SNHLY and CDR2 is FYNNEI in the germline V gene. V lost 5 bases to trimming and J lost 3 bases; unmatched junction nucleotides: 6. The CDR3 length is 14 residues. This CDR3 reads CASSHRGDDYGYTF. CDR3 sequence (DNA): TGTGCCAGCAGTCACAGGGGAGACGACTATGGCTACACCTTC.

The chain employs TRBV5-4 and TRBJ2-2, with a tentative D call TRBD2 (6 bases). V shed 0 bases and J shed 0 bases, with 9 bases lying between them. The CDR3 covers 16 residues. The V gene's germline CDR1 is SGHNT and CDR2 YYREEE (reference sequence). The DNA for the CDR3 is TGTGCCAGCAGCTTGGCCGGACTAACGAACACCGGGGAGCTGTTTTTT. Translating gives CASSLAGLTNTGELFF.

The CDR3 DNA sequence: TGCGCCAGCAGCCAGGGACAGGGGGCGTTCTATAACACTGAAGCTTTCTTT. Translation gives CASSQGQGAFYNTEAFF. The genes are TRBV5-1 and TRBJ1-1; the match to TRBD1 covers 12 bases. Germline V CDR1 and CDR2: SGHRS, YFSETQ. There are 17 residues in the CDR3. V lost 4 bases, J lost 2 bases, and 9 bases stayed unmatched.

The genes are TRBV19 and TRBJ2-7; TRBD2 is a possible D gene (6 bases). Trimming removed 2 bases at V and 0 bases at J, with 20 bases between. Germline assignment: CDR1 LNHDA and CDR2 SQIVND (reference sequence). This CDR3 comprises 18 residues. CDR3 DNA sequence: TGTGCCAGTAGTATATCCAGCGTGGGGGGATCCCGCTCCTACGAGCAGTACTTC. This codes for CASSISSVGGSRSYEQYF. The complete variable domain, with remaining parts taken from reference TRBV19 and TRBJ2-7, reads DGGITQSPKYLFRKEGQNVTLSCEQNLNHDAMYWYRQDPGQGLRLIYYSQIVNDFQKGDIAEGYSVSREKKESFPLTVTSAQKNPTAFYLCASSISSVGGSRSYEQYFGPGTRLTVT.

This clone was observed a handful of times. The chain has TRBV18 and TRBJ1-2; a possible D gene is TRBD1 (5 bases). Germline assignment: CDR1 KGHSH and CDR2 LQKENI. V lost 2 bases to trimming and J lost 5 bases, with 9 bases between them. This CDR3 region has 13 residues. CDR3 nucleotides: TGTGCCAGCTCACCATCGGGGGAGTATGGCTACACCTTC. Its protein product is CASSPSGEYGYTF. The full variable domain, with the rest looked up from reference TRBV18 and TRBJ1-2, is NAGVMQNPRHLVRRRGQEARLRCSPMKGHSHVYWYRQLPEEGLKFMVYLQKENIIDESGMPKERFSAEFPKEGPSILRIQQVVRGDSAAYFCASSPSGEYGYTFGSGTRLTVV.

The CDR3 DNA is TGTGCCATCAGTGATCAGGTAGATCAGCCCCAGCATTTT. Protein: CAISDQVDQPQHF. The rearrangement links TRBV10-3 to TRBJ1-5, with no clear D. This CDR3 has 13 amino acids. Germline CDR1 is ENHRY and CDR2 is SYGVKD. Trimming removed 3 bases from V and 5 bases from J, with 8 bases in between.

The chain's CDR3 is CAWRGGNTEAFF. Written as DNA, the CDR3 is TGTGCCTGGAGGGGGGGGAACACTGAAGCTTTCTTT. The chain employs TRBV30 and TRBJ1-1, with a weak D call TRBD1 (5 bases). This CDR3 has 12 amino acids. Germline CDR1 is GTSNPN and CDR2 is SVGIG (reference sequence). The V end was cut by 3 bases, the J end by 1 base, with 6 bases between.

The rearrangement links TRBV19 to TRBJ2-1; 7 nucleotides align to TRBD1. CDR3 size: 16 residues. Trimming took 6 bases from V and 0 from J; bases not matched to a gene: 8. CDR1 is LNHDA, CDR2 SQIVND, per germline (reference sequence). DNA of the CDR3: TGTGCCAGTAGCCCCCCAGGGGGACGCTCCTACAATGAGCAGTTCTTC. Its protein is CASSPPGGRSYNEQFF.

The table lists this clone with a count of one. V and J are TRBV29-1 and TRBJ2-3; possibly TRBD1 for D (5 bases). CDR3 length: 11 residues. The germline gives CDR1 SQVTM, CDR2 ANQGSEA. The V gene lost 3 bases and the J gene lost 5 bases, with 6 bases spanning the gap. This CDR3 is CSVDQGDTQYF. CDR3 DNA: TGCAGCGTTGATCAGGGAGATACGCAGTATTTT.

CDR3 DNA sequence: TGTGCCAGCAGCCAAGCGACAGTCTCCTACGAGCAGTACTTC. As protein: CASSQATVSYEQYF. This sequence joins TRBV7-9 and TRBJ2-7; D may be TRBD1 (5 bases). Deletions cut 5 bases from V and 0 bases from J, with 11 bases between. CDR3 length: 14 residues. CDR1 and CDR2 (germline): SEHNR, FQNEAQ (reference sequence).

This clone was recorded a few times. The chain uses TRBV6-5 and TRBJ2-7; TRBD1 aligns across 9 bases. V gave up 4 bases and J gave up 6 bases; unmatched junction bases: 4. CDR1 and CDR2 from the germline V gene are MNHEY and SVGAGI. This CDR3 spans 13 amino acids. The CDR3 sequence: CASSLTGGREQYF. DNA for the CDR3: TGTGCCAGCAGTTTAACAGGGGGCCGCGAGCAGTACTTC.

The rearrangement joins TRBV20-1 to TRBJ2-7, with a tentative D call TRBD1 (6 bases). CDR1 DFQATT and CDR2 SNEGSKA come from the germline V gene (reference sequence). This CDR3 region has 11 residues. CDR3 region: CSLARGGEQYF. The CDR3 DNA is TGCAGCCTGGCCAGGGGTGGCGAGCAGTACTTC.

J is TRBJ1-5 and V is TRBV7-6, with D hard to call. CDR3 length: 14 residues. In germline, CDR1 is SGHVS, CDR2 FNYEAQ. V was clipped by 1 base and J by 6 bases, with 10 bases between them. CDR3: CASSLGHSGQPQHF. CDR3 coding DNA: TGTGCCAGCAGCTTAGGGCATTCGGGTCAGCCCCAGCATTTT.

J is TRBJ1-2 and V is TRBV6-1; 9 bases are a match to TRBD1. The V and J ends lost 2 bases and 4 bases, in that order; junction bases with no gene match: 5. The CDR3 has 15 amino acids. CDR1 and CDR2 from the germline V gene are MNHNS and SASEGT. The chain's CDR3 is CASSEQQGAFYGYTF. The CDR3 DNA sequence: TGTGCCAGCAGTGAACAACAGGGGGCGTTCTATGGCTACACCTTC.

This clone was observed a few times. The genes are TRBV12-3 or TRBV12-4 and TRBJ1-5; D may be TRBD1 (5 bases). The CDR3 contains 13 residues. V was trimmed by 6 bases and J by 6 bases, leaving 12 bases between them. CDR3 amino acids: CASSTGEGQPQHF. The CDR3 DNA reads TGTGCCAGCAGCACGGGGGAGGGTCAGCCCCAGCATTTT.

J is TRBJ2-3 and V is TRBV7-9; TRBD1 agrees at 11 bases. V shed 5 bases and J 0 bases; nucleotides not matched to a gene: 7. This CDR3 is built from 17 residues. Germline assignment: CDR1 SEHNR and CDR2 FQNEAQ (reference sequence). CDR3 region: CASSPRTGGVSTDTQYF. CDR3 DNA: TGTGCCAGCAGCCCGAGGACAGGGGGCGTTAGCACAGATACGCAGTATTTT.